The present entry profiles one T cell receptor beta chain with its context. The repertoire was sequenced with immunoSEQ multiplex PCR; TCRdb's copy has only in-frame clones and lacks some. Among some 160,000 clones listed, about 86% were seen once. Looked up from germline, CDR1 is MGHRA and CDR2 is YSYEKL. This CDR3 is built from 14 residues. V was pared by 4 bases and J by 7 bases, with 16 bases between. This specimen comes from a study of blood T cell repertoires in COVID-19. Study details: Sample material is recorded as cDNA or gDNA derived from T cells, B-cell-depleted T cells, or PBMCs.

What was sequenced was peripheral blood. This chain uses TRBV4-1 with TRBJ1-2; D uncertain. The clonotype comes from a woman in her sixties or seventies with acute or convalescent COVID-19. CDR3 sequence reads: CASSLAGEGFGYTF. The CDR3 DNA follows: TGCGCCAGCAGCCTTGCCGGAGAGGGTTTTGGCTACACCTTC.